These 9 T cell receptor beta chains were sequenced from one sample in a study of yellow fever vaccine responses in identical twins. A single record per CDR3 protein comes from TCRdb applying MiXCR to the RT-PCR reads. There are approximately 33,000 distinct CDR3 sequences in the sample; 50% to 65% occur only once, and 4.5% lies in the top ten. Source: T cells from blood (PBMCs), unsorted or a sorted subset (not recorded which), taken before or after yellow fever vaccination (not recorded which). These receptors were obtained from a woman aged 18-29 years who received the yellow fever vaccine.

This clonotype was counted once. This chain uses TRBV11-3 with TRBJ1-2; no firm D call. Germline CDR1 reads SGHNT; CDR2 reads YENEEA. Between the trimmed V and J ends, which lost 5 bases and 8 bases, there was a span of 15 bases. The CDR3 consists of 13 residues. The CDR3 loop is CASSPIGGKGYTF. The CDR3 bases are TGTGCCAGCAGCCCCATAGGAGGAAAGGGCTACACCTTC.

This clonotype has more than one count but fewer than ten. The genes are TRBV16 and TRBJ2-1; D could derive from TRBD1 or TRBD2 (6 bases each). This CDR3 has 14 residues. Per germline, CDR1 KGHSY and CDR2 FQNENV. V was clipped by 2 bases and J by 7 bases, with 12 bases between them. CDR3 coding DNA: TGTGCCAGCAGCCAAAACCGAGGGGGGAATGAGCAGTTCTTC. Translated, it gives CASSQNRGGNEQFF.

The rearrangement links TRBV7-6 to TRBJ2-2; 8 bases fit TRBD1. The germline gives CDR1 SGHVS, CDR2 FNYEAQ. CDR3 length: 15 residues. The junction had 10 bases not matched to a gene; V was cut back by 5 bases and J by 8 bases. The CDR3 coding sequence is TGTGCCAGCAGCCCCTCAGGACAGGGATTTGGGGAGCTGTTTTTT. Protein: CASSPSGQGFGELFF.

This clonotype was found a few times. The CDR3 reads CASSRTGAVEETQYF. DNA of the CDR3: TGTGCCAGCAGCCGCACGGGTGCTGTGGAAGAGACCCAGTACTTC. The V and J genes are TRBV14 and TRBJ2-5; D is uncertain. Looked up from germline, CDR1 is SGHDN and CDR2 is FVKESK. There are 15 residues in the CDR3. V dropped 4 bases and J dropped 3 bases, with 15 bases sitting between them.

The chain's CDR3 is CSVVGRGYNEQFF. The DNA of the CDR3 is TGCAGCGTTGTGGGCAGGGGCTACAATGAGCAGTTCTTC. This sequence joins TRBV29-1 and TRBJ2-1, with D tentatively TRBD1 (6 bases). CDR1 SQVTM and CDR2 ANQGSEA come from the germline V gene. V shed 4 bases and J shed 3 bases, with 10 bases lying between them. This CDR3 spans 13 amino acids.

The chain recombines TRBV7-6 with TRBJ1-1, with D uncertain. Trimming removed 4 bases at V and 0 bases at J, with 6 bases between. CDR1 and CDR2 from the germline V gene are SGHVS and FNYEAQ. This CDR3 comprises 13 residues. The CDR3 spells CASSSPVNTEAFF. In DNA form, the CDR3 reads TGTGCCAGCAGCTCGCCCGTGAACACTGAAGCTTTCTTT.

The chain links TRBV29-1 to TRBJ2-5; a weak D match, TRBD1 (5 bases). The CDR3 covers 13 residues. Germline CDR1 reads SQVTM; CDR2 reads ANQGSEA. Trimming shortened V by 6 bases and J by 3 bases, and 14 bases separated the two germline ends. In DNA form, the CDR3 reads TGCAGCGTGCGGACAAGATTGAAAGAGACCCAGTACTTC. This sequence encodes CSVRTRLKETQYF.

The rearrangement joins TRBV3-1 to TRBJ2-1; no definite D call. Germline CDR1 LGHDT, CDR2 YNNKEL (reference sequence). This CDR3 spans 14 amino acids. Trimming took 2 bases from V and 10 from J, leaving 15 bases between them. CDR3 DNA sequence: TGTGCCAGCAGCCAACTTCGGCAGGCCGGGGAGCAGTTCTTC. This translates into CASSQLRQAGEQFF.

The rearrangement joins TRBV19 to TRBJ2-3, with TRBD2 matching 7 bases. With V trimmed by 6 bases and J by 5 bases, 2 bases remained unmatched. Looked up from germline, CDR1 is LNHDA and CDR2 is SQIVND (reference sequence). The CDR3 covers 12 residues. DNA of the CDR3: TGTGCCAGTAGGTCTAGCGGAGATACGCAGTATTTT. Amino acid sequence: CASRSSGDTQYF. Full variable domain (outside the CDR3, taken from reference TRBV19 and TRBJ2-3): DGGITQSPKYLFRKEGQNVTLSCEQNLNHDAMYWYRQDPGQGLRLIYYSQIVNDFQKGDIAEGYSVSREKKESFPLTVTSAQKNPTAFYLCASRSSGDTQYFGPGTRLTVL.